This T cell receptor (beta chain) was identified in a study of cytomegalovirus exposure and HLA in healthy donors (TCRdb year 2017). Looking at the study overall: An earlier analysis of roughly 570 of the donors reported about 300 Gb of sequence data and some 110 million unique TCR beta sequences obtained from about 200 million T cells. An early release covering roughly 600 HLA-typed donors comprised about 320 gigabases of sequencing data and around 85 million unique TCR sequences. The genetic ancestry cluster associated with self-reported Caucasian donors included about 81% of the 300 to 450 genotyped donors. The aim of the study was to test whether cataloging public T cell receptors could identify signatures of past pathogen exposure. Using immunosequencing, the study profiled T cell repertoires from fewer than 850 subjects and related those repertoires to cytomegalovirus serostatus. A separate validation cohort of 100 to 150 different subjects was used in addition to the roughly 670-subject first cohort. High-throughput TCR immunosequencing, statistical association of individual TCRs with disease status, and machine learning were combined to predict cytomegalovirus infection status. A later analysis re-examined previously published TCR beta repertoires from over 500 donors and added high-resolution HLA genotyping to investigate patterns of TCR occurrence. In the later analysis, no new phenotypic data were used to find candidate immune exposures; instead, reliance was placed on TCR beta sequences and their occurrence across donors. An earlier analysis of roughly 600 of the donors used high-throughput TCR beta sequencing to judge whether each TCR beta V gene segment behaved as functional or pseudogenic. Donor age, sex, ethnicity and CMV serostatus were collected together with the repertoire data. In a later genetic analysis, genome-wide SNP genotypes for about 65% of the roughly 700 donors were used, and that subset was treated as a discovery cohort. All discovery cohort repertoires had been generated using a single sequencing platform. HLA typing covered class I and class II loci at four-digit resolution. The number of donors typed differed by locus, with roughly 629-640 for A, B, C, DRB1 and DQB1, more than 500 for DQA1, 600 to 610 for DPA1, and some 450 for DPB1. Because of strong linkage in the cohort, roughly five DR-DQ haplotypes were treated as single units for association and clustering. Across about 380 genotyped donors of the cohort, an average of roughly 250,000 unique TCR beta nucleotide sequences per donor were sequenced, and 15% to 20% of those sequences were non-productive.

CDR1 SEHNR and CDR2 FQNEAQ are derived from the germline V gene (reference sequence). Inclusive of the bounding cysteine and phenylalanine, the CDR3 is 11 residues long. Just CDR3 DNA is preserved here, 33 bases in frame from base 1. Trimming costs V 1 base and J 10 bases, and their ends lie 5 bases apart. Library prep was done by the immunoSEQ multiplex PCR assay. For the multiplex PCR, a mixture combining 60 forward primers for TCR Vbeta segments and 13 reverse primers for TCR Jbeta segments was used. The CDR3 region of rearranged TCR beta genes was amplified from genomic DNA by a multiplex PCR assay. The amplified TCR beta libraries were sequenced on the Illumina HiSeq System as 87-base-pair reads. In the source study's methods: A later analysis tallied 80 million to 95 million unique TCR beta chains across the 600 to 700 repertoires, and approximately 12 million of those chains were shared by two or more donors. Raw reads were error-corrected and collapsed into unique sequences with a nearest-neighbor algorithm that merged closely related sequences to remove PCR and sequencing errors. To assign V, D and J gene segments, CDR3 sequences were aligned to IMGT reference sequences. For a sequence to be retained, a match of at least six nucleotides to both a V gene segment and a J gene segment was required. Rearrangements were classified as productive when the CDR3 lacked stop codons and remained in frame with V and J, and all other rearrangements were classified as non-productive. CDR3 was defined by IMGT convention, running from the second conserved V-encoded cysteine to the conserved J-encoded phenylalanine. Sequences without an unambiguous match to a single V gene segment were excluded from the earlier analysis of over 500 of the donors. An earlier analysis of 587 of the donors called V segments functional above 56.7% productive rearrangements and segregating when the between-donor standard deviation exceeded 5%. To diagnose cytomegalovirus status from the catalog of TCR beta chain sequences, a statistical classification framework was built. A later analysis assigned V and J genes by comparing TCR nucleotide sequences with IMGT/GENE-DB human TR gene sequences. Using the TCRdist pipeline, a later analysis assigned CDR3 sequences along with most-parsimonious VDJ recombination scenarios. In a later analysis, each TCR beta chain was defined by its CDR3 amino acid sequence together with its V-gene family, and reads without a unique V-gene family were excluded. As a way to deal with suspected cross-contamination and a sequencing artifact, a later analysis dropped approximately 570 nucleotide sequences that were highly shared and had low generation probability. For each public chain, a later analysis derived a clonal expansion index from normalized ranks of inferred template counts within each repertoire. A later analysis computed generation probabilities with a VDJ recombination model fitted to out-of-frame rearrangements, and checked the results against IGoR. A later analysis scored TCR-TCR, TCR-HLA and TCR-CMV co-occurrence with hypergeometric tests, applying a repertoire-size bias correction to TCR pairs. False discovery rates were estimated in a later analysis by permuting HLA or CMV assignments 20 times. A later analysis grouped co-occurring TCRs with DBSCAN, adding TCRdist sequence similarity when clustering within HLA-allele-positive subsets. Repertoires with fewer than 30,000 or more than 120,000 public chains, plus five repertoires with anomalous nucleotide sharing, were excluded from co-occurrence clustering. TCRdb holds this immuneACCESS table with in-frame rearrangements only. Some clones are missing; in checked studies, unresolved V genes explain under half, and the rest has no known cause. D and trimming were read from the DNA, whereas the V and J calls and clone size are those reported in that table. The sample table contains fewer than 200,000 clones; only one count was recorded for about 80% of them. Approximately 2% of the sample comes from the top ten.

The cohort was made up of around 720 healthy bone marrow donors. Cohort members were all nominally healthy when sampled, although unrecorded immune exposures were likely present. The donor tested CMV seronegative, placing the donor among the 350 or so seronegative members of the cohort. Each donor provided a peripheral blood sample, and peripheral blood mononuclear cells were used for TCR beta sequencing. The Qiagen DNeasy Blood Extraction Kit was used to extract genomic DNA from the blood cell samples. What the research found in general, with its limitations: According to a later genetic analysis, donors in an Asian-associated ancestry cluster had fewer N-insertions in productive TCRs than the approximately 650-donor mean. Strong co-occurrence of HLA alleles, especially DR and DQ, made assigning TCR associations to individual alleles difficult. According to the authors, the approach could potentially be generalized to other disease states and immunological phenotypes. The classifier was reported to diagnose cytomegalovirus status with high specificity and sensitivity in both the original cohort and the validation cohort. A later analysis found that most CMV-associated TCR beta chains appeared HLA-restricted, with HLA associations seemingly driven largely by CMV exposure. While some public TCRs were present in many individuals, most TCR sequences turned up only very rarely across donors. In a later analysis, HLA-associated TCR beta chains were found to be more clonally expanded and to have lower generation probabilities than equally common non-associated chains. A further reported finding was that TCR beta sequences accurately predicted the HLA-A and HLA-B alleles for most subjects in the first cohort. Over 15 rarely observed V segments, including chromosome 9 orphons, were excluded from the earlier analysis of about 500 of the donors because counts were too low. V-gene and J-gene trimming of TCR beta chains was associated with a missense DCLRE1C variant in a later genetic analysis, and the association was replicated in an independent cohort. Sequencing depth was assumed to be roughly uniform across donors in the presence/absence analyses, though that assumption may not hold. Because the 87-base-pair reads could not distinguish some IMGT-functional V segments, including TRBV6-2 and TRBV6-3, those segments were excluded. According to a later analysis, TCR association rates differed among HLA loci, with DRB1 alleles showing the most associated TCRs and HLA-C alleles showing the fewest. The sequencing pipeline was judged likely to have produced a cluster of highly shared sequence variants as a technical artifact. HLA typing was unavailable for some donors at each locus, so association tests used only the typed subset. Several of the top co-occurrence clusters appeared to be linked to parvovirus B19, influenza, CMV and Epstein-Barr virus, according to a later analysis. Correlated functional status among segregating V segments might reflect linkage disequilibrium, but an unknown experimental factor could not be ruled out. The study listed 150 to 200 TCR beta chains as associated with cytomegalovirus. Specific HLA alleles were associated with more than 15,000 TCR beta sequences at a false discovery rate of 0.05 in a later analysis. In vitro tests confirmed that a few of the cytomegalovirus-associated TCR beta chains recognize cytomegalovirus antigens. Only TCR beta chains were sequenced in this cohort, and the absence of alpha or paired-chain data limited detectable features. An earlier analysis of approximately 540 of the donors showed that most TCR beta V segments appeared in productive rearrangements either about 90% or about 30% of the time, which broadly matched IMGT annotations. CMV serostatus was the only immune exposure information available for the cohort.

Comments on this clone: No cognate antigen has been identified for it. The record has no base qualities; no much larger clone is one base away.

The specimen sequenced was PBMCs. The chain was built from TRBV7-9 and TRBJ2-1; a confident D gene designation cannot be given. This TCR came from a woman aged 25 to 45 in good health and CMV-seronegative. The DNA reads TGTGCCAGCAGCTTAGTTTCAGAGCAGTTCTTC. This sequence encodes CASSLVSEQFF.